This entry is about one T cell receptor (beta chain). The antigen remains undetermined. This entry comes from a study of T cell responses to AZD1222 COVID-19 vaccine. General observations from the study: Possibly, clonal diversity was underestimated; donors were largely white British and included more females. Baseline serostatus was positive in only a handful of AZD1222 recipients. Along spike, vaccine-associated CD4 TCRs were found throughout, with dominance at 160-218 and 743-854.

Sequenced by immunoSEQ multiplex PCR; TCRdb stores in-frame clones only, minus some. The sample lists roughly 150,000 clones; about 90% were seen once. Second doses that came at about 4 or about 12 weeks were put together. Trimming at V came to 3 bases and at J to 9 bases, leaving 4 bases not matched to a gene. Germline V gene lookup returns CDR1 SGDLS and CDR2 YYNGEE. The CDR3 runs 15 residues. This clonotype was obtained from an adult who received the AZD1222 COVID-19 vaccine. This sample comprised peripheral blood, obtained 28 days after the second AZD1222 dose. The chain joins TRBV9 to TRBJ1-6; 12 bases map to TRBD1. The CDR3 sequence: CASSGGQGAVSPLHF. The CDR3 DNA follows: TGTGCCAGCAGCGGGGGACAGGGGGCTGTTTCACCCCTCCACTTT.